This TCR beta chain was sequenced in a study of blood T cell repertoires in COVID-19. Study-level information: The United States, Italy and Spain supplied acute and convalescent COVID-19 samples. The analysed material was cDNA or gDNA that came from T cells, B-cell-depleted T cells, or PBMCs.

CDR3 length: 16 amino acids. Trimming removed 4 bases from V and 7 bases from J; junction bases left unmatched: 13. The germline gives CDR1 SGHVS, CDR2 FQNEAQ. How the authors handled the data: Estimated nucleated cell counts came from reference gene primer amplification. Assay used: immunoSEQ multiplex PCR; TCRdb lists only in-frame clones, some missing. V and J calls and clone size are those listed in that table; D and trimming were worked out from the DNA. The data show under 100,000 clones, about 89% seen once. This TCR came from a woman in her 70s with acute or convalescent COVID-19. V usage is TRBV7-8 and J usage is TRBJ1-2; 9 positions agree with TRBD1. The sample was peripheral blood. The CDR3 here is CASSSPGTGNIGGYTF. CDR3 sequence (DNA): TGTGCCAGCAGCTCTCCCGGGACAGGGAACATCGGTGGCTACACCTTC. Supplemented by reference TRBV7-8 and TRBJ1-2, the full variable domain reads GAGVSQSPRYKVAKRGQDVALRCDPISGHVSLFWYQQALGQGPEFLTYFQNEAQLDKSGLPSDRFFAERPEGSVSTLKIQRTQQEDSAVYLCASSSPGTGNIGGYTFGSGTRLTVV.